Below, 23 T cell receptor beta chains from the same sample are listed, as sequenced in a study of T cell responses to AZD1222 COVID-19 vaccine. The assay was immunoSEQ multiplex PCR, and TCRdb's table has in-frame clones only and misses some. The sample holds some 150,000 clones, around 89% seen once. Sequenced material: peripheral blood, taken on day 0 of MenACWY control vaccination. These receptors were collected from an adult in good health.

The CDR3 DNA sequence: TGTGCCAGTATCCCCCCGGGATCCTACAATGAGCAGTTCTTC. It codes for CASIPPGSYNEQFF. This chain joins TRBV19 and TRBJ2-1; the D gene is possibly TRBD2 (5 bases). V gave up 7 bases and J gave up 1 base, with 11 bases separating them. Germline values: CDR1 LNHDA, CDR2 SQIVND (reference sequence). This CDR3 spans 14 amino acids. Filled out from reference TRBV19 and TRBJ2-1, the complete variable domain reads DGGITQSPKYLFRKEGQNVTLSCEQNLNHDAMYWYRQDPGQGLRLIYYSQIVNDFQKGDIAEGYSVSREKKESFPLTVTSAQKNPTAFYLCASIPPGSYNEQFFGPGTRLTVL.

This chain joins TRBV5-4 and TRBJ1-2, with 8 bases aligning to TRBD1. This CDR3 is 14 amino acids long. The germline CDR1 and CDR2 sequences are SGHNT and YYREEE (reference sequence). Trimming took 4 bases from V and 6 from J; bases not matched to a gene: 8. The CDR3 region is CASSLGGQAHGYTF. In DNA, the CDR3 is TGTGCCAGCAGCCTCGGGGGACAGGCCCATGGCTACACCTTC.

The chain carries TRBV18 and TRBJ2-7; D call uncertain. Per the germline V gene, CDR1 is KGHSH and CDR2 is LQKENI. The CDR3 totals 16 residues. V dropped 3 bases and J dropped 1 base, with 16 bases sitting between them. CDR3 in DNA: TGTGCCAGCTCACCTCCCCTAGGATCGGCGTCCTACGAGCAGTACTTC. Its protein product is CASSPPLGSASYEQYF.

J is TRBJ2-7 and V is TRBV6-5; 8 nucleotides align to TRBD2. J gave up 0 bases and V 2 bases, and 3 bases lay outside the gene matches. Germline V gene lookup returns CDR1 MNHEY and CDR2 SVGAGI. The CDR3 covers 15 residues. The CDR3 region has the DNA TGTGCCAGCAGTTACAGCGGGGGACCCTCCTACGAGCAGTACTTC. Translation gives CASSYSGGPSYEQYF.

The chain recombines TRBV7-8 with TRBJ2-7, with D perhaps given as TRBD1 or TRBD2 (5 bases each). Trimming pared 3 bases from V and 3 bases from J, leaving 15 bases between. Germline values: CDR1 SGHVS, CDR2 FQNEAQ. The CDR3 spans 15 residues. As DNA, the CDR3 is TGTGCCAGCAGCTTTGCAACCGGGACCTTCTACGAGCAGTACTTC. Protein: CASSFATGTFYEQYF.

This chain uses TRBV6-5 with TRBJ1-1, with 9 nucleotides matching TRBD1. This CDR3 has 14 residues. J was trimmed by 4 bases and V by 5 bases; bases with no gene match: 5. Germline loops: CDR1 MNHEY, CDR2 SVGAGI. CDR3 DNA sequence: TGTGCCAGCAGTAGGACAGGGGCGAGCACTGAAGCTTTCTTT. Its translation: CASSRTGASTEAFF.

The chain couples TRBV14 to TRBJ1-3; D unresolved. V gave up 4 bases and J gave up 9 bases, with 13 bases separating them. The CDR3 contains 13 residues. Germline V gene data show CDR1 as SGHDN and CDR2 as FVKESK. The CDR3 DNA reads TGTGCCAGCAGCCTCCAATGGCGAGGCACCATATATTTT. Its translation: CASSLQWRGTIYF.

This clone was counted only a few times. The V call is TRBV28, the J call TRBJ1-2, with TRBD1 matching over 8 bases. Germline CDR1 reads MDHEN; CDR2 reads SYDVKM. The CDR3 sequence is 13 residues long. The ends lost 6 bases at V and 4 bases at J; junction bases unmatched: 4. For the CDR3, the DNA is TGTGCCAGCAGCGGACAGGGTATCTATGGCTACACCTTC. Its protein product is CASSGQGIYGYTF.

V usage is TRBV3-1 (or the pseudogene TRBV3-2) and J usage is TRBJ2-1; D remains unclear. The CDR3 extends over 13 amino acids. Germline V gene sequence: CDR1 LGHDT, CDR2 YNNKEL (reference sequence). V was trimmed by 2 bases and J by 9 bases, leaving 11 bases between them. CDR3 in DNA: TGTGCCAGCAGCCAAAGAGGCCATAGTGAGCAGTTCTTC. Translation gives CASSQRGHSEQFF.

This clone was counted once. The chain employs TRBV11-3 and TRBJ2-7; no definite D call. The length of the CDR3 is 14 residues. The germline V and J ends were trimmed by 1 base and 0 bases, with 7 bases remaining between them. Germline V gene lookup returns CDR1 SGHNT and CDR2 YENEEA. CDR3 in DNA: TGTGCCAGCAGCTTAGGGCCGGGCTCCTACGAGCAGTACTTC. Amino acid sequence: CASSLGPGSYEQYF.

This clone was counted a single time. The CDR3 nucleotides are TGTGCCAGCTCACTGGGGACAGGGGACAACTATGGCTACACCTTC. Translated: CASSLGTGDNYGYTF. This chain joins TRBV18 and TRBJ1-2; 10 bases map to TRBD1. The germline V gene has CDR1 KGHSH and CDR2 LQKENI. The CDR3 spans 15 residues. V gave up 4 bases and J gave up 2 bases; unmatched junction bases: 4.

CDR3 coding DNA: TGTGCCAGCAGCTTCGGCCGCGAGCAGTACTTC. This encodes CASSFGREQYF. The rearrangement links TRBV7-9 to TRBJ2-7; no definite D call. The germline V gene has CDR1 SEHNR and CDR2 FQNEAQ (reference sequence). Trimming left V 3 bases short and J 6 bases short, with 6 bases between. This CDR3 is built from 11 residues.

Regarding this clone: A much larger clone differs by one base, so this may be a read error. The rearrangement uses TRBV5-8 and TRBJ2-7; D gene uncertain. The CDR3 contains 12 residues. In germline, CDR1 is SGHTS, CDR2 YDEGEE. V was cut by 4 bases and J by 0 bases, with 5 bases left in between. CDR3 in amino acids: CASSADSYEQYF. DNA for the CDR3: TGTGCCAGCAGCGCCGACTCCTACGAGCAGTACTTC.

CDR3 amino acids: CASSEFRVSTDTQYF. As DNA, the CDR3 is TGTGCCAGCAGTGAATTTAGGGTGTCCACAGATACGCAGTATTTT. The rearrangement uses TRBV6-1 and TRBJ2-3, with D hard to call. This CDR3 comprises 15 residues. Trimming removed 2 bases at V and 2 bases at J, with 11 bases between. Germline loops: CDR1 MNHNS, CDR2 SASEGT.

This clone was observed a handful of times. The gene calls are TRBV7-3 and TRBJ1-2; no firm D call. V was trimmed by 3 bases and J by 8 bases, leaving 13 bases between them. This CDR3 is built from 13 residues. From germline, CDR1 is SGHTA and CDR2 FQGTGA. CDR3: CASSLFGARGYTF. Written as DNA, the CDR3 is TGTGCCAGCAGCTTGTTTGGCGCTAGGGGCTACACCTTC. Combining the CDR3 with reference TRBV7-3 and TRBJ1-2 gives the whole variable domain GAGVSQTPSNKVTEKGKYVELRCDPISGHTALYWYRQSLGQGPEFLIYFQGTGAADDSGLPNDRFFAVRPEGSVSTLKIQRTERGDSAVYLCASSLFGARGYTFGSGTRLTVV.

The chain is built from TRBV3-1 (or the pseudogene TRBV3-2) and TRBJ1-1; D perhaps matches TRBD1 (5 bases). Germline V gene lookup returns CDR1 LGHDT and CDR2 YNNKEL (reference sequence). The V end lost 2 bases, the J end lost 1 base, and 8 bases lay between the germline ends. This CDR3 region has 14 residues. Written as DNA, the CDR3 is TGTGCCAGCAGCCAATGGAGGGGGAACACTGAAGCTTTCTTT. This gives the protein CASSQWRGNTEAFF.

This clone has only one observation. The V call is TRBV2, the J call TRBJ1-2; D remains unclear. The CDR3 runs to 15 residues. The germline V and J ends were trimmed by 4 bases and 0 bases, with 12 bases remaining between them. In germline, CDR1 is SNHLY, CDR2 FYNNEI. CDR3 nucleotide sequence: TGTGCCAGCAGTGGAACCGGGCCAGCTAACTATGGCTACACCTTC. This codes for CASSGTGPANYGYTF.

CDR3 sequence reads: CASSYSSGGPRTTNEKLFF. The CDR3 coding sequence is TGTGCCAGCAGTTACTCTTCGGGAGGACCGAGGACAACTAATGAAAAACTGTTTTTT. V is TRBV6-2 or TRBV6-3 and J is TRBJ1-4; D gene ambiguous. Trimming left V 0 bases short and J 0 bases short, with 17 bases between. The germline V gene encodes CDR1 MNHEY and CDR2 SVGEGT. The CDR3 has 19 amino acids.

This clone showed up many times. The chain combines TRBV3-1 (or the pseudogene TRBV3-2) with TRBJ1-5, with D possibly matching TRBD1 (5 bases). The CDR3 covers 17 residues. CDR1 is LGHDT and CDR2 is YNNKEL in the germline V gene (reference sequence). V was shortened by 0 bases and J by 7 bases, with 19 bases between the two germline ends. CDR3 in amino acids: CASSQDSLGRAGQPQHF. CDR3 in DNA: TGTGCCAGCAGCCAAGATTCCCTCGGCAGGGCTGGGCAGCCCCAGCATTTT.

The chain joins TRBV11-1 to TRBJ2-7; D possibly corresponds to TRBD1 (6 bases). V lost 5 bases and J 0 bases, leaving 14 bases between the germline ends. Germline assignment: CDR1 SGHAT and CDR2 FQDESV (reference sequence). The CDR3 is 15 residues long. CDR3 nucleotide sequence: TGTGCCAGCAGCCTAGTAAAGGGGGACTCCTACGAGCAGTACTTC. Its protein product is CASSLVKGDSYEQYF.

V is TRBV6-5 and J is TRBJ2-1, with 9 positions matching TRBD2. Germline V gives CDR1 MNHEY, CDR2 SVGAGI. This CDR3 is 16 amino acids long. The V gene end was trimmed by 2 bases and the J gene end by 3 bases; junction bases not matched to a gene: 5. In DNA, the CDR3 is TGTGCCAGCAGTTACGGGGTAGCGGGGGACTACAATGAGCAGTTCTTC. Its protein is CASSYGVAGDYNEQFF.

The CDR3 DNA follows: TGTGCCAGCAGCGTGACAGGGGGCGTCGCGACTGAAGCTTTCTTT. It yields the protein CASSVTGGVATEAFF. The gene calls are TRBV9 and TRBJ1-1, with TRBD1 matching over 10 bases. Trimming took 2 bases from V and 5 from J; bases not matched to a gene: 6. The CDR3 loop spans 15 amino acids. Germline values: CDR1 SGDLS, CDR2 YYNGEE.

V gene TRBV29-1 combines with J gene TRBJ2-5, with 16 bases lining up with TRBD2. Germline lookup yields CDR1 SQVTM and CDR2 ANQGSEA. CDR3 size: 16 residues. J lost 0 bases, V lost 7 bases, and 5 bases had no gene match. CDR3 residues: CSAKGLAGGNQETQYF. CDR3 nucleotides: TGCAGCGCCAAGGGACTAGCGGGAGGGAACCAAGAGACCCAGTACTTC.